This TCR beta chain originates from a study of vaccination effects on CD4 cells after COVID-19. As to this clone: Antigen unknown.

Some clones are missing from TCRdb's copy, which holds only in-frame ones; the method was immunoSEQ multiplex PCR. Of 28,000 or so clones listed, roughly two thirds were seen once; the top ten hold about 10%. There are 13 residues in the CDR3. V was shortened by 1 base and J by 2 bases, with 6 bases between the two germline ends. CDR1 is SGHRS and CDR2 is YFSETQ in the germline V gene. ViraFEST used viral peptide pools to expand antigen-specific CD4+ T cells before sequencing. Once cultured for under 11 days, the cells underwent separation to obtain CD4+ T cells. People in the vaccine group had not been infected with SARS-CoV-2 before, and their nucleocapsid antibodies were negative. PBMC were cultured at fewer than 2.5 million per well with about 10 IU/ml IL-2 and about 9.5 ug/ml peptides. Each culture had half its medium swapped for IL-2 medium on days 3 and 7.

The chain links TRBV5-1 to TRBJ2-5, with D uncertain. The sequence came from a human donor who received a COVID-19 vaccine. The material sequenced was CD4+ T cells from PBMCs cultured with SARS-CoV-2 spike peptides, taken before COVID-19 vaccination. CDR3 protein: CASSLFKQETQYF. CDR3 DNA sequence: TGCGCCAGCAGCTTGTTCAAACAAGAGACCCAGTACTTC.